The 18 T cell receptor beta chains listed next were all sequenced from one sample in a study of CD8 T cells in ankylosing spondylitis. Findings and limits, study-wide: A motif of eight highly homologous TCR beta variants was seen as apparently characteristic of ankylosing spondylitis blood.

TCRdb re-called the 5' RACE reads through MiXCR, storing one row per CDR3 protein. In the table there are 750,000 to 850,000 distinct CDR3 sequences, about 11% of which are singletons. What these receptors recognize is not known. The specimen sequenced was blood, either unsorted or a sorted T cell fraction (not recorded which). The receptors here all came from a male donor with ankylosing spondylitis.

The chain recombines TRBV18 with TRBJ1-5; 9 bases map to TRBD1. The CDR3 has 15 amino acids. Germline values: CDR1 KGHSH, CDR2 LQKENI. V lost 2 bases, J lost 7 bases, and 6 bases stayed unmatched. The CDR3, as DNA: TGTGCCAGCTCACCATCGACAGGGGGAGAGCAGCCCCAGCATTTT. It specifies CASSPSTGGEQPQHF.

This clonotype was seen a few times. The chain couples TRBV7-9 to TRBJ2-3; 8 bases line up with TRBD2. Germline assignment: CDR1 SEHNR and CDR2 FQNEAQ (reference sequence). The length of the CDR3 is 16 residues. Germline trimming cut 3 bases from V and 0 bases from J; bases unmatched to any gene: 5. DNA for the CDR3: TGTGCCAGCAGCTTCTTAGCGGGAAAGAGCACAGATACGCAGTATTTT. This translates into CASSFLAGKSTDTQYF.

This clonotype came up a few times. The chain links TRBV20-1 to TRBJ2-5; D not certain. V shed 3 bases and J shed 5 bases, with 13 bases lying between them. The CDR3 has 13 residues. Germline CDR1 and CDR2: DFQATT and SNEGSKA (reference sequence). Here the CDR3 DNA reads TGCAGTGCTAGTGCCACCGGAAGGGAGACCCAGTACTTC. Encoded protein: CSASATGRETQYF.

This clonotype was picked up many times. The rearrangement uses TRBV11-1 and TRBJ2-1; TRBD2 agrees at 12 bases. The CDR3 is made up of 20 amino acids. The germline V gene has CDR1 SGHAT and CDR2 FQDESV (reference sequence). The J segment lost 1 base and the V segment lost 0 bases, leaving 10 bases of the junction unmatched. The CDR3 region has the DNA TGTGCCAGCAGCTTAGCGTGGGCTAGCGGGAGGGCCGCTTCCTACAATGAGCAGTTCTTC. Translated: CASSLAWASGRAASYNEQFF.

This clonotype came up many times. The chain combines TRBV7-6 with TRBJ2-7, with TRBD1 matching over 9 bases. The CDR3 contains 13 residues. The trim removed 4 bases at V and 3 bases at J, leaving 1 base unmatched. Per germline, CDR1 SGHVS and CDR2 FNYEAQ. CDR3 amino acids: CASSWDRVYEQYF. The CDR3 region has the DNA TGTGCCAGCAGCTGGGACAGGGTCTACGAGCAGTACTTC.

This clonotype was seen a handful of times. CDR3 sequence (DNA): TGCAGTGCCAGTAAGGAGGGGGATACGCAGTATTTT. This gives the protein CSASKEGDTQYF. This chain joins TRBV20-1 and TRBJ2-3, with D possibly being TRBD2 (6 bases). V was cut by 6 bases and J by 6 bases, with 13 bases left in between. Germline V gene lookup returns CDR1 DFQATT and CDR2 SNEGSKA (reference sequence). The CDR3 is 12 residues long.

This clonotype was counted ten times or more. V usage is TRBV7-2 and J usage is TRBJ2-5; a possible D gene is TRBD2 (6 bases). The V end was cut by 2 bases, the J end by 4 bases, with 11 bases between. The CDR3 is 14 residues long. From germline, CDR1 is SGHTA and CDR2 FQGNSA. The DNA for the CDR3 is TGTGCCAGCAGCTTATCCCTCGGGAGAGAGACCCAGTACTTC. This translates into CASSLSLGRETQYF. Full variable domain (rest looked up from reference TRBV7-2 and TRBJ2-5): GAGVSQSPSNKVTEKGKDVELRCDPISGHTALYWYRQSLGQGLEFLIYFQGNSAPDKSGLPSDRFSAERTGGSVSTLTIQRTQQEDSAVYLCASSLSLGRETQYFGPGTRLLVL.

This clonotype was recorded at least ten times. V gene TRBV3-1 combines with J gene TRBJ2-5; no definite D call. Germline V gene lookup returns CDR1 LGHDT and CDR2 YNNKEL (reference sequence). V was clipped by 3 bases and J by 3 bases, with 8 bases between them. The CDR3 consists of 13 residues. CDR3 in amino acids: CASSQVLEETQYF. CDR3 sequence (DNA): TGTGCCAGCAGCCAGGTGCTCGAAGAGACCCAGTACTTC.

The chain couples TRBV5-6 to TRBJ2-7, with TRBD1 matching 9 bases. Looked up from germline, CDR1 is SGHDT and CDR2 is YYEEEE. This CDR3 is 13 amino acids long. J lost 4 bases, V lost 5 bases, and 4 bases had no gene match. DNA of the CDR3: TGTGCCAGCAGTAACAGGGGGCAATACGAGCAGTACTTC. This encodes CASSNRGQYEQYF.

The rearrangement links TRBV28 to TRBJ2-3; maybe TRBD1 (5 bases). Looked up from germline, CDR1 is MDHEN and CDR2 is SYDVKM. V dropped 7 bases and J dropped 2 bases, with 10 bases sitting between them. The CDR3 loop spans 13 amino acids. In nucleotides, the CDR3 is TGTGCCAGCAAGAGACAGCTCACAGATACGCAGTATTTT. It encodes CASKRQLTDTQYF.

This rearrangement joins TRBV15 to TRBJ2-3; no clear D gene. This CDR3 contains 12 residues. Looked up from germline, CDR1 is LNHNV and CDR2 is YYDKDF (reference sequence). V was trimmed by 2 bases and J by 5 bases, leaving 5 bases between them. The CDR3 loop reads CATSRNLDTQYF. CDR3 DNA: TGTGCCACCAGCAGAAACTTAGATACGCAGTATTTT.

The chain couples TRBV29-1 to TRBJ2-7; D could derive from TRBD1 or TRBD2 (5 bases each). From germline, CDR1 is SQVTM and CDR2 ANQGSEA. The CDR3 is 14 amino acids. Trimming left V 6 bases short and J 0 bases short, with 15 bases between. The CDR3 is CSVRDVLSSYEQYF. For the CDR3, the DNA is TGCAGCGTGAGGGACGTCTTGAGCTCCTACGAGCAGTACTTC.

The chain uses TRBV20-1 and TRBJ2-2, with D tentatively TRBD2 (6 bases). V gave up 0 bases and J gave up 0 bases, with 11 bases separating them. CDR1 DFQATT and CDR2 SNEGSKA come from the germline V gene (reference sequence). CDR3 length: 16 amino acids. CDR3 residues: CSARDRRGSNTGELFF. The DNA for the CDR3 is TGCAGTGCTAGAGATCGTCGGGGGTCGAACACCGGGGAGCTGTTTTTT.

This clonotype was found many times. This chain links TRBV29-1 with TRBJ2-2; D is undetermined. CDR3 size: 14 residues. Germline V CDR1 and CDR2: SQVTM, ANQGSEA. V gave up 4 bases and J gave up 1 base, with 10 bases separating them. DNA for the CDR3: TGCAGCGTTGTTGGGCGACTGAACACCGGGGAGCTGTTTTTT. Protein: CSVVGRLNTGELFF.

The V and J genes are TRBV20-1 and TRBJ2-3; no definite D call. The germline CDR1 and CDR2 sequences are DFQATT and SNEGSKA (reference sequence). The length of the CDR3 is 13 residues. Trimming shortened V by 7 bases and J by 4 bases, and 15 bases separated the two germline ends. CDR3 DNA: TGCAGTGTCCCGACTCTAGGAGCAGATACGCAGTATTTT. Amino acid sequence: CSVPTLGADTQYF.

The CDR3 nucleotides are TGTGCCAGCAGCTTCTCGACAACCTACGAGCAGTACTTC. Protein product: CASSFSTTYEQYF. The V call is TRBV7-2, the J call TRBJ2-7; no clear D. Trimming removed 3 bases from V and 2 bases from J, with 8 bases in between. Germline V gene data show CDR1 as SGHTA and CDR2 as FQGNSA. The CDR3 loop spans 13 amino acids.

In this sample, this clonotype turned up a few times. The rearrangement joins TRBV20-1 to TRBJ1-1; maybe TRBD1 (6 bases). The V end lost 3 bases, the J end lost 2 bases, and 10 bases lay between the germline ends. The V gene's germline CDR1 is DFQATT and CDR2 SNEGSKA (reference sequence). The CDR3 length is 13 residues. The CDR3 DNA sequence: TGCAGTGCTAGGGAGGACAGCAACACTGAAGCTTTCTTT. Translated: CSAREDSNTEAFF.

In its sample, this clonotype was seen a few times. The chain has TRBV9 and TRBJ2-5; 7 bases agree with TRBD2. This CDR3 region has 16 residues. V shed 2 bases, J shed 2 bases, and the junction held 9 bases outside the gene matches. Germline CDR1 is SGDLS and CDR2 is YYNGEE. The CDR3 spells CASSVSPGGGQETQYF. CDR3 sequence (DNA): TGTGCCAGCAGCGTGTCCCCGGGCGGGGGTCAAGAGACCCAGTACTTC.